This T cell receptor beta chain was profiled in a study of response to subunit inactivated influenza vaccine. Study-level findings and limits: Each seasonal influenza vaccination, the authors suggested, recruits few new T cells.

TCRdb re-called the RT-PCR reads through MiXCR, storing one row per CDR3 protein. The sample records fewer than 700,000 distinct CDR3 sequences, over 10% being singletons. Regarding this clonotype: Antigen: not known.

V shed 4 bases and J shed 10 bases, with 17 bases lying between them. CDR3 length: 15 residues. Germline values: CDR1 MNHEY, CDR2 SMNVEV (reference sequence). This specimen consisted of PBMCs from blood, obtained 40 to 50 days after vaccination. V gene TRBV27 combines with J gene TRBJ1-6; no reliable D call. This TCR derives from a man in his fifties who received an inactivated influenza vaccine. The CDR3 DNA reads TGTGCCAGCAGTTACTTCGGACGGGAATCCTCACCCCTCCACTTT. The encoded protein is CASSYFGRESSPLHF.